The 9 T cell receptor beta chains given below trace back to one sample, sequenced in a study of control samples from healthy donors and cancer patients. The method was immunoSEQ multiplex PCR; TCRdb's version includes in-frame clones alone and lacks a portion of them. This table has about 35,000 clones, around 87% appearing once. The sequenced sample was PBMCs. These receptors were taken from a middle-aged woman with lung cancer.

The chain recombines TRBV7-8 with TRBJ1-2, with TRBD1 matching 11 bases. The CDR3 totals 16 residues. CDR1 and CDR2 (germline): SGHVS, FQNEAQ. Germline trimming cut 5 bases from V and 8 bases from J; bases unmatched to any gene: 13. In nucleotides, the CDR3 is TGTGCCAGCAGCAGTTTCGGTGGACAGGGGGCACACGGCTACACCTTC. Amino acids: CASSSFGGQGAHGYTF.

V usage is TRBV7-9 and J usage is TRBJ1-1; D is unclear. Germline values: CDR1 SEHNR, CDR2 FQNEAQ (reference sequence). The CDR3 runs 14 residues. V was pared by 5 bases and J by 4 bases, with 14 bases between. CDR3 nucleotides: TGTGCCAGCAGCCACGACCGCCTACGCACTGAAGCTTTCTTT. This translates into CASSHDRLRTEAFF.

The CDR3 nucleotides are TGTGCCAGCAGCCGGACTAGCGGGTCTACCGGGGAGCTGTTTTTT. The encoded protein is CASSRTSGSTGELFF. This chain connects TRBV4-2 to TRBJ2-2; 11 bases agree with TRBD2. V was clipped by 4 bases and J by 5 bases; unmatched bases: 3. This CDR3 is 15 amino acids long. Germline V gives CDR1 LGHNA, CDR2 YNFKEQ.

The V gene is TRBV7-7, the J gene TRBJ2-1, with 8 bases fitting TRBD2. Germline CDR1 SSHAT, CDR2 FNYEAQ (reference sequence). V lost 1 base to trimming and J lost 6 bases; unmatched junction nucleotides: 5. This CDR3 is 15 amino acids long. CDR3 sequence: CASSLEAGDFNEQFF. The CDR3 DNA reads TGTGCCAGCAGCTTAGAAGCGGGGGATTTCAATGAGCAGTTCTTC.

This sequence joins TRBV6-5 and TRBJ2-2; unclear D gene. Germline V CDR1 and CDR2: MNHEY, SVGAGI. CDR3 size: 14 residues. V lost 2 bases and J 4 bases, leaving 8 bases between the germline ends. The DNA of the CDR3 is TGTGCCAGCAGTTACGGTCGGGTCACCGGGGAGCTGTTTTTT. Protein product: CASSYGRVTGELFF.

The chain uses TRBV12-3 or TRBV12-4 and TRBJ2-5, with no clear D. Trimming removed 2 bases from V and 5 bases from J, with 9 bases in between. The CDR3 runs to 13 residues. In DNA, the CDR3 is TGTGCCAGCAGTTTAATTCTGCTGGAGACCCAGTACTTC. Amino acid sequence: CASSLILLETQYF.

This clone was seen only once. The chain couples TRBV28 to TRBJ1-2; D may be TRBD1 (5 bases). The germline V gene has CDR1 MDHEN and CDR2 SYDVKM. This CDR3 has 15 residues. V was shortened by 4 bases and J by 2 bases, with 14 bases between the two germline ends. Written as DNA, the CDR3 is TGTGCCAGCAGTTCCCCACGCAGGGCGAACTATGGCTACACCTTC. Its protein product is CASSSPRRANYGYTF.

The sample holds one count of this clone. The V gene is TRBV5-4, the J gene TRBJ1-1, with TRBD1 matching over 8 bases. V dropped 4 bases and J dropped 4; count of bases not matched to a gene: 9. The CDR3 covers 15 residues. CDR1 and CDR2 (germline): SGHNT, YYREEE (reference sequence). Here the CDR3 reads CASSNEDRVLTEAFF. CDR3 DNA: TGTGCCAGCAGCAACGAGGACAGGGTTCTCACTGAAGCTTTCTTT.

This chain links TRBV7-2 with TRBJ1-1, with D unclear. Trimming took 4 bases from V and 11 from J, leaving 17 bases between them. Per the germline V gene, CDR1 is SGHTA and CDR2 is FQGNSA. This CDR3 contains 13 residues. The CDR3 region is CASSSPALPGAFF. In DNA, the CDR3 is TGTGCCAGCAGCTCCCCCGCGTTACCGGGGGCTTTCTTT.